This T cell receptor beta chain was captured by sequencing in a study of beta chain features in type 1 diabetes. General study findings and limits: Insertion counts at VDJ junctions were lower in type 1 diabetes patients, who also showed more deletions there. Across all four CD4+ subsets, people with type 1 diabetes showed modestly shorter TCRB CDR3s.

In the case of this clone: Its antigen is unknown.

Via the markers CD45RO/CCR7/CD25/CD127/CD95/CD27, stem cell-like memory, regulatory, central memory and naive CD4+ cells were sorted. V was pared by 0 bases and J by 8 bases, with 13 bases between. Germline CDR1 is LGHNA and CDR2 is YSLEER. This CDR3 contains 14 residues. Expressed TCRB transcripts were sequenced because the isolated RNA had all been reverse transcribed beforehand. Sequencing used immunoSEQ multiplex PCR; TCRdb keeps in-frame clones, though not all of them. This table has around 310,000 clones, approximately 15% appearing once. The sequence was obtained from a woman aged 18-29 years with type 1 diabetes. The sequenced sample consisted of naive CD4+ T cells from blood. V gene TRBV4-3 combines with J gene TRBJ1-2; no firm D call. The CDR3 coding sequence is TGCGCCAGCAGCCAAGAATACGGTCGAGGCGGCTACACCTTC. Translation gives CASSQEYGRGGYTF.